The present T cell receptor (beta chain) was sequenced within a study of cytomegalovirus exposure and HLA in healthy donors. The study ran its PCR with 60 Vbeta and 13 Jbeta primers. Sequencing was performed with immunoSEQ multiplex PCR; in TCRdb, only in-frame clones are kept and a portion is missing. This sample yields about 160,000 clones, of which roughly 79% are seen a single time; under 15% belongs to the top ten. Trimming shortened V by 4 bases and J by 1 base, and 7 bases separated the two germline ends. The CDR3 is 13 amino acids. From germline, CDR1 is MNHEY and CDR2 SMNVEV (reference sequence). Study findings and constraints: A few CMV-associated chains proved CMV antigen-specific in vitro.

As regards this clone: Its antigen is as yet unknown.

This TCR was recovered from a woman aged 45-60 years in good health and CMV-seronegative. The rearrangement joins TRBV27 to TRBJ2-5; D ambiguous. The sample consisted of PBMCs. CDR3 residues: CASSSDSQETQYF. The CDR3 bases are TGTGCCAGCAGTTCAGACTCCCAAGAGACCCAGTACTTC.